Listed below are T cell receptor beta chains from one sample, sequenced in a study of cytomegalovirus exposure and HLA in healthy donors. Some clones are missing from TCRdb's copy, which holds only in-frame ones; the method was immunoSEQ multiplex PCR. This sample carries about 98,000 clones, approximately 84% of them seen once, and the ten largest clones take 5.5% to 7.5%. Sequencing input: PBMCs. All receptors derive from a man aged 18-30 years in good health and CMV-seropositive. The CDR3 runs from the conserved cysteine through the conserved F or W. D genes are given only for firm matches. Only some rows state a clone size, as once, few, many or a class for expanded clones.

CDR3	DNA	D	J	size	V
CASSPLLRVNYGYTF	TGTGCCAGCAGCCCGTTATTGAGGGTTAACTATGGCTACACCTTC	-	TRBJ1-2	-	TRBV11-2
CASSELAGGPDTQYF	TGTGCCAGCAGTGAACTAGCGGGAGGCCCAGATACGCAGTATTTT	TRBD2	TRBJ2-3	-	TRBV6-1
CASSPGWDSGVSSTDTQYF	TGTGCCAGCAGCCCCGGGTGGGATAGCGGGGTTTCTAGCACAGATACGCAGTATTTT	TRBD2	TRBJ2-3	-	TRBV7-2
CASTRQGIPYEQYF	TGTGCCAGCACCAGACAGGGGATCCCCTACGAGCAGTACTTC	TRBD1	TRBJ2-7	-	TRBV11-3
CASSEAGGRGDTQYF	TGTGCCAGCAGTGAGGCGGGGGGCCGCGGAGATACGCAGTATTTT	TRBD2	TRBJ2-3	-	TRBV28
CASSIDRPGVRTEAFF	TGTGCCAGTAGTATAGATCGGCCCGGGGTTAGGACTGAAGCTTTCTTT	-	TRBJ1-1	-	TRBV19
CASSPWGGGDTQYF	TGTGCCAGCAGCCCGTGGGGGGGCGGAGATACGCAGTATTTT	-	TRBJ2-3	-	TRBV5-4
CASSGYRPQELSGANVLTF	TGTGCCAGCAGCGGGTATAGACCGCAAGAACTCTCTGGGGCCAACGTCCTGACTTTC	-	TRBJ2-6	-	TRBV28
CASSAYGGPGSGANVLTF	TGTGCCAGCAGTGCTTACGGGGGGCCAGGCTCTGGGGCCAACGTCCTGACTTTC	-	TRBJ2-6	-	TRBV6-1
CASSDHRGLYEQYF	TGTGCCAGCAGCGACCACAGGGGTCTCTACGAGCAGTACTTC	TRBD1	TRBJ2-7	-	TRBV13
CASSQPRQGNTGELFF	TGTGCCAGCAGTCAACCAAGACAGGGTAACACCGGGGAGCTGTTTTTT	TRBD1	TRBJ2-2	-	TRBV28
CASSRGIGYEQYF	TGCGCCAGCAGTAGGGGGATCGGGTACGAGCAGTACTTC	-	TRBJ2-7	few	TRBV10-1
CASSATGTGAYEQYF	TGTGCCAGCAGTGCAACCGGGACAGGGGCCTACGAGCAGTACTTC	TRBD1	TRBJ2-7	-	TRBV28